This paragraph reports one TCR beta chain. Trimming removed 2 bases from V and 2 bases from J, with 16 bases in between. Germline assignment: CDR1 LGHNA and CDR2 YSLEER. The CDR3 loop spans 16 amino acids. This entry belongs to a study of blood T cell repertoires in COVID-19. Turning to the study itself: T cells, B-cell-depleted T cells, or PBMCs provided the cDNA or gDNA that served as material.

Seattle participants joined during active infection and were tracked over time. Using immunoSEQ multiplex PCR, the repertoire was profiled, and TCRdb retains in-frame clones only, with some absent. In the table there are approximately 50,000 clones, approximately 80% of which are singletons. The rearrangement uses TRBV4-3 and TRBJ2-7, with a tentative D call TRBD2 (7 bases). Sample: peripheral blood. The TCR was taken from a man in his fifties or sixties with COVID-19, enrolled during active disease. CDR3 in amino acids: CASSQPSGGGPYEQYF. CDR3 in DNA: TGCGCCAGCAGCCAACCTTCCGGCGGGGGCCCCTACGAGCAGTACTTC.